This T cell receptor beta chain was documented in a study of blood T cell repertoires in COVID-19. Study as a whole: In each case, the material was cDNA or gDNA derived from T cells, B-cell-depleted T cells, or PBMCs.

How the authors handled the data: Reference gene primer amplification gave estimated nucleated cell counts. TCRdb keeps only in-frame clones here, not all; method: immunoSEQ multiplex PCR. That table furnishes V, J and clone size, whereas the DNA furnished D and trimming. In the table there are some 190,000 clones, nearly 80% of which are singletons. All enrollees were about 18 to 95 years old and from roughly 26 US areas. A case of COVID-19 had been met by exposed participants within 2 weeks before study entry. V was pared by 2 bases and J by 8 bases, with 10 bases between. Per the germline V gene, CDR1 is MNHEY and CDR2 is SVGEGT. This CDR3 has 13 amino acids.

The sample taken for sequencing was PBMCs or T cells enriched from blood (not recorded which). The origin of this receptor is a man aged 55-75 years who had been exposed to COVID-19. The chain links TRBV6-2 or TRBV6-3 to TRBJ2-1, with D unresolved. CDR3 protein: CASSYTRPHEQFF. CDR3 sequence (DNA): TGTGCCAGCAGTTACACTCGCCCCCATGAGCAGTTCTTC.